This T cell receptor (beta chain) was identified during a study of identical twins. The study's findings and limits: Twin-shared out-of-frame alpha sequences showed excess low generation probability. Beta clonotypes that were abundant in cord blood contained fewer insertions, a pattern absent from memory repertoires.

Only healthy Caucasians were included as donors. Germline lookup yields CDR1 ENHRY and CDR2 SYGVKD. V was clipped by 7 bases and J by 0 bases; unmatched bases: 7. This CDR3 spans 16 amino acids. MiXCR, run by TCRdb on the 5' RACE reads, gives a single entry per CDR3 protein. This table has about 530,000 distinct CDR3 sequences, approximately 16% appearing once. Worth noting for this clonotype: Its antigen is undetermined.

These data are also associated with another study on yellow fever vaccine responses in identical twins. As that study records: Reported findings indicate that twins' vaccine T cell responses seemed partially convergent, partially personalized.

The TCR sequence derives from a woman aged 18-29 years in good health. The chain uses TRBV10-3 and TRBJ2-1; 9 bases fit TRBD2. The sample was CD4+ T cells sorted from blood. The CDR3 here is CAIKAPGLASYNEQFF. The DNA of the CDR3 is TGTGCCATCAAAGCACCGGGACTAGCCTCCTACAATGAGCAGTTCTTC.